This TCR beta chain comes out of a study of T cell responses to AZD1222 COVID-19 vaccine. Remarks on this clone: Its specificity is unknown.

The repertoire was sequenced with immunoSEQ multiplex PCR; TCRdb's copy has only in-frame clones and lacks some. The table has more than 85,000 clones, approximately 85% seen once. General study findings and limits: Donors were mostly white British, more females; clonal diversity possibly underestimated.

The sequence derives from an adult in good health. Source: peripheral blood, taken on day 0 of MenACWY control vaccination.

In DNA, the CDR3 is TGTGCCAGCAGCGGTGATTTGGCCGCGAGCAATGAGCAGTTCTTC. Translating it yields CASSGDLAASNEQFF. The chain links TRBV2 to TRBJ2-1; D is undetermined. The CDR3 has 15 amino acids. V was trimmed by 6 bases and J by 6 bases, leaving 18 bases between them. Germline V CDR1 and CDR2: SNHLY, FYNNEI.